A selection of T cell receptor beta chains follows, all from one sample in a study of T cell responses to AZD1222 COVID-19 vaccine. Sequenced by immunoSEQ multiplex PCR; TCRdb stores in-frame clones only, minus some. The sample lists 100,000 to 150,000 clones; 85% to 95% were seen once. This sample comprised peripheral blood, obtained on day 0 of AZD1222 vaccination. The receptor set was obtained from an adult in good health. Each CDR3 is given with its conserved first and last residue. The D gene is left open where the match is weak. Only some rows state a clone size, as once, few, many or a class for expanded clones.

V gene	clone size	D gene	J gene	CDR3 DNA	CDR3 protein
TRBV4-2	.	.	TRBJ2-3	TGTGCCAGCAGCCAAGGGGACGAGAATACGCAGTATTTT	CASSQGDENTQYF
TRBV9	few	TRBD1	TRBJ1-2	TGTGCCAGCAGCGTAGACGGACAGGGCGGCTATGGCTACACCTTC	CASSVDGQGGYGYTF
TRBV30	.	.	TRBJ2-2	TGTGCCTGGGCTGACAGTTCCGGGGAGCTGTTTTTT	CAWADSSGELFF
TRBV30	.	TRBD1	TRBJ1-2	TGTGCCTGGACTACAGGGGGCTATGGCTACACCTTC	CAWTTGGYGYTF
TRBV7-2	once	.	TRBJ1-2	TGTGCCAGCAGCTTAGCCAGGGACACTTTCTATGGCTACACCTTC	CASSLARDTFYGYTF
TRBV7-3	.	TRBD2	TRBJ2-3	TGTGCCAGCAGCTCAGCTAGCGGGGGGCGGACAGATACGCAGTATTTT	CASSSASGGRTDTQYF
TRBV30	.	TRBD1	TRBJ1-1	TGTGCCTGGAGTGTCAGGGGGCCTGAAGCTTTCTTT	CAWSVRGPEAFF
TRBV6-2/TRBV6-3	.	.	TRBJ2-5	TGTGCCAGCAGTTACCCACCGGGCCAGTACTTC	CASSYPPGQYF
TRBV7-2	.	.	TRBJ1-3	TGTGCCAGCAGCTCGGGGCTCTCTGGAAACACCATATATTTT	CASSSGLSGNTIYF
TRBV5-1	once	TRBD1	TRBJ1-5	TGCGCCAGCAGCTTACAGGGGTTAGATCAGCCCCAGCATTTT	CASSLQGLDQPQHF
TRBV7-3	.	TRBD1	TRBJ2-1	TGTGCCAGCAGCCTCCAAAGGGGCCGGGTGTTGGGGACAGGGCACGGCAATGAGCAGTTCTTC	CASSLQRGRVLGTGHGNEQFF
TRBV6-4	.	.	TRBJ2-1	TGTGCCAGCAGTGAGCGGGACTACAATGAGCAGTTCTTC	CASSERDYNEQFF
TRBV7-9	.	.	TRBJ2-7	TGTGCCAGCAGCTTCGAACCCCTTTCCTACGAGCAGTACTTC	CASSFEPLSYEQYF
TRBV24-1	.	TRBD1	TRBJ1-5	TGTGCCACCAGTGATCCCAGGGACAGCAAACCGCCCCAGCATTTT	CATSDPRDSKPPQHF
TRBV12-5	.	.	TRBJ1-2	TGTGCTAGTGGTTTAAGAGGAACCTATGGCTACACCTTC	CASGLRGTYGYTF
TRBV2	.	TRBD1	TRBJ1-6	TGTGCCAGCAGTCTCCGGGACAGGGGAAATTCACCCCTCCACTTT	CASSLRDRGNSPLHF
TRBV9	.	TRBD1	TRBJ2-7	TGTGCCAGCAGCTCGCGACAGGGGGCATCCTACGAGCAGTACTTC	CASSSRQGASYEQYF
TRBV12-5	.	.	TRBJ1-1	TGTGCTAGTGGTTTGGTATCAACCGGCAGGGCTCCCCTGAGGGCTTTCTTT	CASGLVSTGRAPLRAFF
TRBV19	.	.	TRBJ1-5	TGTGCCAGTAGTATAATGGGACGAGGGGAGCCCCAGCATTTT	CASSIMGRGEPQHF
TRBV6-2/TRBV6-3	.	.	TRBJ2-2	TGTGCCAGCAGCCACTCCGGGGCCGGGAACACCGGGGAGCTGTTTTTT	CASSHSGAGNTGELFF
TRBV4-1	.	.	TRBJ2-7	TGCGCCAGCGCCACGCCGGGGAAATTCTACGAGCAGTACTTC	CASATPGKFYEQYF
TRBV25-1	.	.	TRBJ2-7	TGTGCCAGCAGTCAACAGCCCTACGAGCAGTACTTC	CASSQQPYEQYF
TRBV30	.	TRBD2	TRBJ2-1	TGTGCCTGGAGGGGACTAGCGGTATCCAATGAGCAGTTCTTC	CAWRGLAVSNEQFF
TRBV30	.	TRBD2	TRBJ2-1	TGTGCCTGGAGTGCAATGAGCGGGAGGTACAATGAGCAGTTCTTC	CAWSAMSGRYNEQFF
TRBV14	.	TRBD1	TRBJ2-7	TGTGCCAGCAGCCTCAGACAGGGATCTGCCTACGAGCAGTACTTC	CASSLRQGSAYEQYF
TRBV2	.	.	TRBJ1-2	TGTGCCAGCAGCCTACAGCCTTCTAACTATGGCTACACCTTC	CASSLQPSNYGYTF
TRBV9	.	TRBD1	TRBJ2-7	TGTGCCAGCAGCGCCGGACCGGGACAGGGATCCTACGAGCAGTACTTC	CASSAGPGQGSYEQYF
TRBV2	.	TRBD1	TRBJ1-4	TGTGCCACCTCTTGGGACAGGGGGAATGAAAAACTGTTTTTT	CATSWDRGNEKLFF
TRBV2	.	.	TRBJ1-1	TGTGCCAGCAGTTGGACGAACGCAGGGATGAACACTGAAGCTTTCTTT	CASSWTNAGMNTEAFF
TRBV11-1	.	.	TRBJ2-5	TGTGCCAGCAGCCATTGGAGGGAGACAGAGCAAGAGACCCAGTACTTC	CASSHWRETEQETQYF
TRBV2	.	.	TRBJ1-1	TGTGCCAGCAGCCAACAGGGTCAAGGTTCGGCTTTCTTT	CASSQQGQGSAFF
TRBV30	.	.	TRBJ1-2	TGTGCCTGGGGGGGTAACTATGGCTACACCTTC	CAWGGNYGYTF
TRBV29-1	once	TRBD1	TRBJ2-3	TGCAGCGCCGGACAGGGAAGGAACACAGATACGCAGTATTTT	CSAGQGRNTDTQYF
TRBV19	.	TRBD1	TRBJ2-7	TGTGCCAGTAGCACGGGACAGGGGACCCACGAGCAGTACTTC	CASSTGQGTHEQYF
TRBV9	.	.	TRBJ2-7	TGTGCCAGCAGCGGAAGCCAAAAGGCGGACAGTTCCGGGCGCGAGCAGTACTTC	CASSGSQKADSSGREQYF
TRBV27	once	.	TRBJ1-2	TGTGCCAGCAGTCCCCGGGCCAACTATGGCTACACCTTC	CASSPRANYGYTF
TRBV7-9	.	.	TRBJ1-1	TGTGCCAGCAGCTCCCCCCTGGTACGGCCGAACACTGAAGCTTTCTTT	CASSSPLVRPNTEAFF
TRBV7-9	.	.	TRBJ1-1	TGTGCCAGCAGCAACCCACAGCTTAATAGCGGTAGGACTGAAGCTTTCTTT	CASSNPQLNSGRTEAFF
TRBV19	.	.	TRBJ1-2	TGTGCCAGTAATGGGGCCGGTTACTATGGCTACACCTTC	CASNGAGYYGYTF
TRBV6-1	many	.	TRBJ1-2	TGTGCCAGCAGTTCGCCACTAGGTGAAAACTATGGCTACACCTTC	CASSSPLGENYGYTF
TRBV9	once	.	TRBJ2-7	TGTGCCAGCAGCGTAGGTCCGGGGTCCGACGAGCAGTACTTC	CASSVGPGSDEQYF
TRBV6-5	.	.	TRBJ2-7	TGTGCCAGCAGTTACTCGAACGACGTTGCCTACGAGCAGTACTTC	CASSYSNDVAYEQYF
TRBV13	.	TRBD1	TRBJ2-5	TGTGCCAGCAGCTTAGGAGGGACAGCACAAGAGACCCAGTACTTC	CASSLGGTAQETQYF